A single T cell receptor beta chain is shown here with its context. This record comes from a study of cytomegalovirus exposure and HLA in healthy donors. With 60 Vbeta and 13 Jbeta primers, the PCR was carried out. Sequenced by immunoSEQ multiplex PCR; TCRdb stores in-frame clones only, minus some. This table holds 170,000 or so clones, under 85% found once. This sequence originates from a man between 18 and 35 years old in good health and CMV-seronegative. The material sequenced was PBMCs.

CDR3 sequence reads: CASGRPGLPNQPQHF. CDR3 nucleotides: TGCGCCAGCGGAAGACCGGGACTCCCCAATCAGCCCCAGCATTTT. V usage is TRBV5-1 and J usage is TRBJ1-5; TRBD1 might be the D (5 bases). The CDR3 loop spans 15 amino acids. The germline V gene has CDR1 SGHRS and CDR2 YFSETQ. V was pared by 7 bases and J by 3 bases, with 17 bases between.